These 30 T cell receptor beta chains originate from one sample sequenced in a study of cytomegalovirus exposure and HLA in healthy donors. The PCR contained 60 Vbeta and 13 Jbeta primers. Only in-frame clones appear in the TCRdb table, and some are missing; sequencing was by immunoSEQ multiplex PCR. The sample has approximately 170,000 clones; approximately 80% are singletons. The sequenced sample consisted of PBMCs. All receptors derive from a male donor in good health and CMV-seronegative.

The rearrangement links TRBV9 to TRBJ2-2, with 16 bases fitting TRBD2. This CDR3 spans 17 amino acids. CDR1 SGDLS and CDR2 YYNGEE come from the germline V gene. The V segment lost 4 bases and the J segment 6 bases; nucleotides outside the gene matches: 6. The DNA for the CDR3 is TGTGCCAGCAGCCTGGGACTAGCGGGAGGGTCGCCCGGGGAGCTGTTTTTT. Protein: CASSLGLAGGSPGELFF.

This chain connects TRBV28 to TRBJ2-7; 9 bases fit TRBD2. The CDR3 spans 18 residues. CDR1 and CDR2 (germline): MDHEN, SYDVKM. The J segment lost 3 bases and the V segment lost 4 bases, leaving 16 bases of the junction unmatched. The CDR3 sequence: CASSSRAQRGALFYEQYF. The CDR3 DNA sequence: TGTGCCAGCAGTTCAAGGGCCCAGCGGGGGGCGCTGTTCTACGAGCAGTACTTC.

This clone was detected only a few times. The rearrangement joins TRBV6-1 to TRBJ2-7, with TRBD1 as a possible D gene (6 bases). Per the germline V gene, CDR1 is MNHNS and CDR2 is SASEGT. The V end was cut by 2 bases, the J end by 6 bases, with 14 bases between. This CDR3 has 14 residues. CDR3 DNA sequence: TGTGCCAGCAGTGAATTTTCAGGGGTCATCGAGCAGTACTTC. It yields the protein CASSEFSGVIEQYF.

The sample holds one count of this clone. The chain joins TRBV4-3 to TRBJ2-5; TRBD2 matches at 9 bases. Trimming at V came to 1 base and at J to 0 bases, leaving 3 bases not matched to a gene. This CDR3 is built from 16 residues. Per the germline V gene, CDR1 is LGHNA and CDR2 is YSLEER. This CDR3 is CASSQGSGGYQETQYF. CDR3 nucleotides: TGCGCCAGCAGCCAAGGTAGCGGGGGATACCAAGAGACCCAGTACTTC.

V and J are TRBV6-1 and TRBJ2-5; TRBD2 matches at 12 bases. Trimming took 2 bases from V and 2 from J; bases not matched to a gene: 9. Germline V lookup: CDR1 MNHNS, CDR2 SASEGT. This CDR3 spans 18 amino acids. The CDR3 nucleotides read TGTGCCAGCAGTGAACTAGCGGGGGGGCCTTTGGCGCAAGAGACCCAGTACTTC. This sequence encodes CASSELAGGPLAQETQYF.

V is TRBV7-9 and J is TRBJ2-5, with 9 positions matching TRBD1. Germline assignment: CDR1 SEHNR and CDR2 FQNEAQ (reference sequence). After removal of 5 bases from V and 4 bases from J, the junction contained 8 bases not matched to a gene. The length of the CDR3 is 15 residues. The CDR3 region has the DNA TGTGCCAGCAGCCTCTACAGGGGGCAGGGAGAGACCCAGTACTTC. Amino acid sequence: CASSLYRGQGETQYF.

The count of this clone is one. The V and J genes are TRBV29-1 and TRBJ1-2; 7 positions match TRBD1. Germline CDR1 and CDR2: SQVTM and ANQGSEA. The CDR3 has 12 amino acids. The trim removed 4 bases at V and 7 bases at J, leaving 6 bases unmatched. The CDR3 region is CSVVEGARGYTF. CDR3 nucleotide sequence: TGCAGCGTTGTAGAGGGGGCGCGTGGCTACACCTTC. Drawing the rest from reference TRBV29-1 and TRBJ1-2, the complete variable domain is SAVISQKPSRDICQRGTSLTIQCQVDSQVTMMFWYRQQPGQSLTLIATANQGSEATYESGFVIDKFPISRPNLTFSTLTVSNMSPEDSSIYLCSVVEGARGYTFGSGTRLTVV.

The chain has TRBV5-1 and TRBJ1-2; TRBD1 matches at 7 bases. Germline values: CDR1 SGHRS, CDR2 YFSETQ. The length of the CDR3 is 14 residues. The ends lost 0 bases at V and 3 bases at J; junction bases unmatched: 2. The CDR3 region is CASSLEGQDYGYTF. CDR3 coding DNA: TGCGCCAGCAGCTTGGAAGGACAGGACTATGGCTACACCTTC.

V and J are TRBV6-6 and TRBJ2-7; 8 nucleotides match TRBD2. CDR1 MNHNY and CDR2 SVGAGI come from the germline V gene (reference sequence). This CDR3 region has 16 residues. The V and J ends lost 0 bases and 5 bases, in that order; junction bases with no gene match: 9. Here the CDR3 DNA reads TGTGCCAGCAGTTACTCTCCCCAGCGGGAGTCCCACGAGCAGTACTTC. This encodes CASSYSPQRESHEQYF.

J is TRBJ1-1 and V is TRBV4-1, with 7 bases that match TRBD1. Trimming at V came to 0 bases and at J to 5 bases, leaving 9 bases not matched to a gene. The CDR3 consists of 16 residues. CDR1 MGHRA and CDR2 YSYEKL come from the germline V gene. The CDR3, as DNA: TGCGCCAGCAGCCAAGATGAGAACAGGGGCGGGACTGAAGCTTTCTTT. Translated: CASSQDENRGGTEAFF.

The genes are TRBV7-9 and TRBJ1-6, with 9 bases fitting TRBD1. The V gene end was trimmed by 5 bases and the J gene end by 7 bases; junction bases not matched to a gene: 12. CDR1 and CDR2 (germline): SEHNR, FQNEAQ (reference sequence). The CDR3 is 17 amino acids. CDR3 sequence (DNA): TGTGCCAGCAGCCTCCGGGACAGGGCCTTAATGAATTCACCCCTCCACTTT. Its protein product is CASSLRDRALMNSPLHF.

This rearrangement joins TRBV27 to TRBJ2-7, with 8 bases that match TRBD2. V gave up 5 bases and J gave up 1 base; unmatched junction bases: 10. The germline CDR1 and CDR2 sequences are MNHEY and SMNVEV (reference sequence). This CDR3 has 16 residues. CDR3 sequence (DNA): TGTGCCAGCAGTGCCTCAAGCGGGAGTTGGTCCTACGAGCAGTACTTC. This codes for CASSASSGSWSYEQYF.

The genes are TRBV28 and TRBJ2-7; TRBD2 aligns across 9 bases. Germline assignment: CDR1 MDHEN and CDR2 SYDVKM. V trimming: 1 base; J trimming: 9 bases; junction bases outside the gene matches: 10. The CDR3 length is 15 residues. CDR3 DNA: TGTGCCAGCAGTTTATTGGGGGCTAGCGGGAAGGGGCAGTACTTC. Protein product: CASSLLGASGKGQYF.

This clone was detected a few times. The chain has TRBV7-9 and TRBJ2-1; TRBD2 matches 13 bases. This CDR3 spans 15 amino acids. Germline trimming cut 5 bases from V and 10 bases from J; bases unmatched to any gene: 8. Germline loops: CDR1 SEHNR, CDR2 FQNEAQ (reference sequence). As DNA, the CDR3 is TGTGCCAGCAGCGGAGGACTAGCGGGAGTCGGGGAGCAGTTCTTC. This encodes CASSGGLAGVGEQFF. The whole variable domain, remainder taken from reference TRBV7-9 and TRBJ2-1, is DTGVSQNPRHKITKRGQNVTFRCDPISEHNRLYWYRQTLGQGPEFLTYFQNEAQLEKSRLLSDRFSAERPKGSFSTLEIQRTEQGDSAMYLCASSGGLAGVGEQFFGPGTRLTVL.

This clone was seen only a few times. This CDR3 reads CASSPTGSSSYEQYF. In nucleotides, the CDR3 is TGCGCCAGCAGCCCTACGGGGAGCAGCTCCTACGAGCAGTACTTC. The chain combines TRBV5-1 with TRBJ2-7, with D possibly being TRBD2 (5 bases). V was cut by 4 bases and J by 0 bases, with 14 bases left in between. Germline V gene lookup returns CDR1 SGHRS and CDR2 YFSETQ. CDR3 length equals 15 residues.

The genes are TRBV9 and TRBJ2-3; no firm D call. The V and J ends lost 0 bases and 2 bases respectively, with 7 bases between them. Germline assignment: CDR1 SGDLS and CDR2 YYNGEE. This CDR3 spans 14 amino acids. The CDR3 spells CASSVVPNTDTQYF. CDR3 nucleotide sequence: TGTGCCAGCAGCGTAGTTCCCAACACAGATACGCAGTATTTT.

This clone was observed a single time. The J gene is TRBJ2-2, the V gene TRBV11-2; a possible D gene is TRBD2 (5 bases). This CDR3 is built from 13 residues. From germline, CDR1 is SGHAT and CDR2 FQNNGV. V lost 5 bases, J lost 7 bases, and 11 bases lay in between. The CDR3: CASSPILGGELFF. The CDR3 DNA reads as TGTGCCAGCAGCCCGATACTAGGCGGGGAGCTGTTTTTT.

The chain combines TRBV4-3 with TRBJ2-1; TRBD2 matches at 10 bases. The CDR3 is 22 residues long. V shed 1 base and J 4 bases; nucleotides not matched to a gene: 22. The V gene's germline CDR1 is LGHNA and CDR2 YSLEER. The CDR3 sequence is CASSQGTVETSGPFREYNEQFF. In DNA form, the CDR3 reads TGCGCCAGCAGCCAAGGGACAGTCGAGACTAGCGGGCCTTTCCGGGAGTACAATGAGCAGTTCTTC.

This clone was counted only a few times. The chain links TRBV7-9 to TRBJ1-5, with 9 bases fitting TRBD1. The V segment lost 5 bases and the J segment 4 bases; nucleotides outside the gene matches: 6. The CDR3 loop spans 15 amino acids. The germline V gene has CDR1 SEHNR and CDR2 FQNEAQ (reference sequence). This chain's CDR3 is CASSPIGQGNQPQHF. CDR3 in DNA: TGTGCCAGCAGCCCTATAGGACAGGGGAATCAGCCCCAGCATTTT.

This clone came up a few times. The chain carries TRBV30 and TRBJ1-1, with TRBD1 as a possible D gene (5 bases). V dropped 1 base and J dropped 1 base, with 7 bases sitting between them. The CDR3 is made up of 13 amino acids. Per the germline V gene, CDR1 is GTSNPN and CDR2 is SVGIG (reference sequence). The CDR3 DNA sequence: TGTGCCTGGAGTGGAACAGGGAACACTGAAGCTTTCTTT. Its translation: CAWSGTGNTEAFF.

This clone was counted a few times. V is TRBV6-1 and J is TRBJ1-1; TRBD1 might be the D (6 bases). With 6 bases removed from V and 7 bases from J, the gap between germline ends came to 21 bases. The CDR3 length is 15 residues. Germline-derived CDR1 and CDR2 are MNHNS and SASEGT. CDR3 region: CASRIQQGAVGEAFF. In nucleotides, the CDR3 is TGTGCCAGCAGGATTCAACAGGGAGCGGTTGGTGAAGCTTTCTTT.

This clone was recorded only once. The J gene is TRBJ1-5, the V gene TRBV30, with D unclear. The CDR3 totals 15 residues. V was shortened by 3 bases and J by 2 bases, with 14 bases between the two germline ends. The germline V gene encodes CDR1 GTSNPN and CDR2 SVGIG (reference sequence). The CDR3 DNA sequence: TGTGCCTGGAGCGGGAGTCAGGTGGGCAATCAGCCCCAGCATTTT. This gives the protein CAWSGSQVGNQPQHF.

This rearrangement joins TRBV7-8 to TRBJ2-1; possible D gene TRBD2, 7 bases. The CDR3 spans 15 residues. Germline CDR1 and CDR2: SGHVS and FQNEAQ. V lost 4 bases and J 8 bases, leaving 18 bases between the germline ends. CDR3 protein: CASSSLGGAWDEQFF. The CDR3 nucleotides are TGTGCCAGCAGCTCGCTGGGGGGGGCTTGGGATGAGCAGTTCTTC.

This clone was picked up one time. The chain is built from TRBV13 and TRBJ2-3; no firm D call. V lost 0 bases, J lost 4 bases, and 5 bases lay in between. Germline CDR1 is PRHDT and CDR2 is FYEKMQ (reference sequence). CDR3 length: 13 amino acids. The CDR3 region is CASSLGVADTQYF. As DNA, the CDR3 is TGTGCCAGCAGCTTAGGCGTAGCAGATACGCAGTATTTT.

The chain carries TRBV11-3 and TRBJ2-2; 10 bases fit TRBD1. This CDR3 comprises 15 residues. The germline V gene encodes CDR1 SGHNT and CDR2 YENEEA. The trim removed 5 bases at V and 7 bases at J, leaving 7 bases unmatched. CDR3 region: CASSDDRGPGGELFF. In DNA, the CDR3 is TGTGCCAGCAGCGACGACAGGGGGCCTGGCGGGGAGCTGTTTTTT.

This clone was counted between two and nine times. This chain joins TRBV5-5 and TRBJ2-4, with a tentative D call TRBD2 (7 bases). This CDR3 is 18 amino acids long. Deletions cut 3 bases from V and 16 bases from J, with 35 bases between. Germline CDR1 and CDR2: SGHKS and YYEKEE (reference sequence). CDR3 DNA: TGTGCCAGCAGCTATAGGAGACAGGAGGATTTGATGAGGGAGGGCCCTTACTTC. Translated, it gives CASSYRRQEDLMREGPYF.

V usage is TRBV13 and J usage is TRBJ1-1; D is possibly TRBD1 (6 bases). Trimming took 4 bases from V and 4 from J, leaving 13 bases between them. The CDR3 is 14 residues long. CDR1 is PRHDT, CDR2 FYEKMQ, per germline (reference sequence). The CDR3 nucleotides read TGTGCCAGCAGCTCGATAACAGGGATCACTGAAGCTTTCTTT. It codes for CASSSITGITEAFF.

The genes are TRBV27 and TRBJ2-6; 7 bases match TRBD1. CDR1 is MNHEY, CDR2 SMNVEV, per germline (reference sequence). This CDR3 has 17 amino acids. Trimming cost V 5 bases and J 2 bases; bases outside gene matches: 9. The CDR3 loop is CASSAPQGIAGANVLTF. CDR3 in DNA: TGTGCCAGCAGTGCTCCACAGGGGATTGCTGGGGCCAACGTCCTGACTTTC.

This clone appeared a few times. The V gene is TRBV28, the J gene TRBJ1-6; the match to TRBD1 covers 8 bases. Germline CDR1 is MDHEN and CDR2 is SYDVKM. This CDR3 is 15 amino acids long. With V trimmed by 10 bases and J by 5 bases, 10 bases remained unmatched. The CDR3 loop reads CATQDREGNNSPLHF. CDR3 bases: TGTGCCACACAGGACAGGGAAGGGAATAATTCACCCCTCCACTTT.

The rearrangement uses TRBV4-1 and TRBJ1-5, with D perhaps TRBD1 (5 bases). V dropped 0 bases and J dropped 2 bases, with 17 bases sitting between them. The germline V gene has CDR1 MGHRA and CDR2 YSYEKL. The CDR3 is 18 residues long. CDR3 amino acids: CASSQDPAGPGGNQPQHF. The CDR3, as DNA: TGCGCCAGCAGCCAAGACCCGGCAGGGCCTGGGGGCAATCAGCCCCAGCATTTT.